Below are 12 T cell receptor beta chains sequenced from a single sample in a study of Graves' ophthalmopathy and Graves' hyperthyroidism. Amplification targeted the TCR beta CDR3 regions, with RNA transcripts as the source material. First-round RT-PCR employed HTBI primers, with a second-round multiplex PCR after it. MiXCR, applied by TCRdb to the multiplex PCR reads, yields one record per CDR3 protein. The sample has about 380,000 distinct CDR3 sequences, roughly 15% seen once. Sequenced: peripheral blood. These receptors originate from a woman younger than 30 with stable Graves' hyperthyroidism.

In this sample, this clonotype turned up many times. The CDR3 is CASSLPTSGGTYEQYF. The CDR3 bases are TGTGCCAGCAGCTTACCTACTAGCGGGGGCACCTACGAGCAGTACTTC. The chain employs TRBV11-3 and TRBJ2-7; 11 positions match TRBD2. The germline CDR1 and CDR2 sequences are SGHNT and YENEEA. The CDR3 loop spans 16 amino acids. Trimming took 2 bases from V and 2 from J; bases not matched to a gene: 5.

This clonotype showed up many times. The rearrangement joins TRBV11-2 to TRBJ2-7, with D hard to call. CDR1 is SGHAT and CDR2 is FQNNGV in the germline V gene. With 3 bases removed from V and 2 bases from J, the gap between germline ends came to 11 bases. This CDR3 spans 14 amino acids. The CDR3 nucleotides read TGTGCCAGCAGCTTTCATGACGGTGCCTACGAGCAGTACTTC. Translating gives CASSFHDGAYEQYF.

This clonotype was counted many times. The chain has TRBV7-9 and TRBJ2-2; 9 bases align to TRBD1. The V gene's germline CDR1 is SEHNR and CDR2 FQNEAQ (reference sequence). This CDR3 contains 15 residues. V was clipped by 6 bases and J by 5 bases; unmatched bases: 7. The DNA of the CDR3 is TGTGCCAGCAGTCGTACAGGGGGCAGGACCGGGGAGCTGTTTTTT. This sequence encodes CASSRTGGRTGELFF.

The table lists this clonotype with many counts. The rearrangement joins TRBV2 to TRBJ2-5; D is perhaps TRBD1 or TRBD2 (5 bases each). V lost 7 bases to trimming and J lost 5 bases, with 14 bases between them. Germline CDR1 reads SNHLY; CDR2 reads FYNNEI. The CDR3 extends over 13 amino acids. For the CDR3, the DNA is TGTGCCAGCAAGAGAGAGGGGTGGGAGACCCAGTACTTC. This encodes CASKREGWETQYF.

This clonotype occurred many times. V gene TRBV19 combines with J gene TRBJ1-1; the D gene is possibly TRBD1 (6 bases). V shed 6 bases and J shed 0 bases, with 11 bases lying between them. The CDR3 extends over 14 amino acids. CDR1 and CDR2 from the germline V gene are LNHDA and SQIVND (reference sequence). The CDR3 nucleotides are TGTGCCAGTAGGACAGGTCTCATGAACACTGAAGCTTTCTTT. It encodes CASRTGLMNTEAFF.

This clonotype occurred many times. This rearrangement joins TRBV12-3 or TRBV12-4 to TRBJ2-7, with 8 nucleotides matching TRBD1. CDR3 length: 16 residues. V was pared by 0 bases and J by 2 bases, with 6 bases of the junction left unmatched. The DNA of the CDR3 is TGTGCCAGCAGTTTAGCCTCCGGACAGGGACCCTACGAGCAGTACTTC. This sequence encodes CASSLASGQGPYEQYF.

This clonotype was detected many times. The V call is TRBV6-2 or TRBV6-3, the J call TRBJ2-7, with 7 bases identical to TRBD1. V shed 2 bases, J shed 2 bases, and the junction held 15 bases outside the gene matches. Germline V CDR1 and CDR2: MNHEY, SVGEGT. The length of the CDR3 is 18 residues. CDR3 residues: CASSYPKRRGQNPYEQYF. The CDR3 DNA is TGTGCCAGCAGTTACCCAAAACGCCGGGGACAGAACCCCTACGAGCAGTACTTC.

This clonotype was counted many times. The V call is TRBV9, the J call TRBJ1-2; D call uncertain. Germline assignment: CDR1 SGDLS and CDR2 YYNGEE. V was cut by 1 base and J by 2 bases, with 9 bases left in between. The CDR3 runs to 14 residues. CDR3 nucleotide sequence: TGTGCCAGCAGCGTAACGGGGTCCAACTATGGCTACACCTTC. Its protein is CASSVTGSNYGYTF.

This clonotype occurred a few times. The rearrangement uses TRBV20-1 and TRBJ2-7; 10 nucleotides agree with TRBD2. CDR1 is DFQATT, CDR2 SNEGSKA, per germline (reference sequence). The CDR3 has 14 amino acids. Trimming at V came to 0 bases and at J to 9 bases, leaving 8 bases not matched to a gene. The CDR3 DNA reads as TGCAGTGCTAGAGATCAGCGGGGGGGTCTCGGGCAGTACTTC. Amino acid sequence: CSARDQRGGLGQYF.

This clonotype was seen a few times. The rearrangement uses TRBV20-1 and TRBJ1-5; 7 bases agree with TRBD1. Germline trimming cut 0 bases from V and 4 bases from J; bases unmatched to any gene: 6. The CDR3 is 15 amino acids. The germline CDR1 and CDR2 sequences are DFQATT and SNEGSKA (reference sequence). The CDR3 spells CSARDPGTANQPQHF. CDR3 coding DNA: TGCAGTGCTAGAGATCCCGGGACAGCAAATCAGCCCCAGCATTTT.

This clonotype was picked up a small number of times. This may stem from a read error, because a much larger clone lies one nucleotide away. Given the absence of the conserved phenylalanine or tryptophan at the CDR3 end, a read error is likely. The CDR3, as DNA: TGTGCCAGTAAAAGGGACGGTGGCTACACCTTG. The encoded protein is CASKRDGGYTL. J is TRBJ1-2 and V is TRBV19; weak D call: TRBD1 (5 bases). Germline loops: CDR1 LNHDA, CDR2 SQIVND (reference sequence). This CDR3 contains 11 residues. V lost 7 bases to trimming and J lost 7 bases, with 10 bases between them.

This clonotype was observed a handful of times. V and J are TRBV3-1 and TRBJ2-7; D not certain. Trimming shortened V by 5 bases and J by 5 bases, and 13 bases separated the two germline ends. This CDR3 contains 13 residues. The germline V gene encodes CDR1 LGHDT and CDR2 YNNKEL (reference sequence). CDR3 nucleotides: TGTGCCAGCAGCGGTGCGACAATCCACGAGCAGTACTTC. Translating gives CASSGATIHEQYF.